The 25 T cell receptor beta chains below all came from one sample that was sequenced in a study of response to subunit inactivated influenza vaccine. TCRdb independently ran MiXCR on the RT-PCR reads; one entry per CDR3 protein. The profile shows some 800,000 distinct CDR3 sequences, roughly 20% of them singletons. The sequencing here drew on PBMCs from blood, taken 5 to 6 days after vaccination. The source of these receptors is a man over 45 who received an inactivated influenza vaccine.

At least ten counts were recorded for this clonotype. The chain couples TRBV12-3 or TRBV12-4 to TRBJ2-3; D ambiguous. There are 12 residues in the CDR3. V was cut by 5 bases and J by 1 base, with 4 bases left in between. This chain's CDR3 is CASSQRTDTQYF. Written as DNA, the CDR3 is TGTGCCAGCAGTCAACGCACAGATACGCAGTATTTT.

This rearrangement joins TRBV12-3 or TRBV12-4 to TRBJ1-5; weak D call: TRBD1 (5 bases). V lost 6 bases to trimming and J lost 3 bases, with 12 bases between them. There are 14 residues in the CDR3. The DNA for the CDR3 is TGTGCCAGCAGCCGGGACGGCCACAATCAGCCCCAGCATTTT. This gives the protein CASSRDGHNQPQHF.

This clonotype was observed at least ten times. The rearrangement uses TRBV6-5 and TRBJ2-1, with TRBD1 identical over 9 bases. The CDR3 runs 12 residues. Germline CDR1 MNHEY, CDR2 SVGAGI. J gave up 10 bases and V 5 bases, and 3 bases lay outside the gene matches. DNA for the CDR3: TGTGCCAGCAGTACAGGACAGGGGGAGCAGTTCTTC. Encoded protein: CASSTGQGEQFF.

The rearrangement links TRBV6-1 to TRBJ2-2; possible D gene TRBD2, 6 bases. V was shortened by 2 bases and J by 5 bases, with 12 bases between the two germline ends. Germline V gene data show CDR1 as MNHNS and CDR2 as SASEGT. This CDR3 has 15 amino acids. CDR3 region: CASSEMGGWTGELFF. DNA for the CDR3: TGTGCCAGCAGTGAAATGGGGGGATGGACCGGGGAGCTGTTTTTT.

The gene calls are TRBV6-5 and TRBJ2-6; no reliable D call. This CDR3 has 15 residues. Germline assignment: CDR1 MNHEY and CDR2 SVGAGI. V lost 8 bases to trimming and J lost 2 bases, with 13 bases between them. The CDR3 is CASSYGIAGANVLTF. CDR3 bases: TGTGCCAGCTCTTACGGTATAGCTGGGGCCAACGTCCTGACTTTC.

This clonotype was observed a few times. The J gene is TRBJ2-7, the V gene TRBV12-3 or TRBV12-4; D is possibly TRBD1 (5 bases). Trimming shortened V by 6 bases and J by 11 bases, and 23 bases separated the two germline ends. This CDR3 has 14 residues. CDR3 sequence: CASRARGSAGSKYF. The CDR3 DNA reads as TGTGCCAGCAGAGCTAGGGGTTCGGCAGGGTCTAAGTACTTC.

This clonotype was observed a handful of times. V and J are TRBV29-1 and TRBJ1-1; unclear D gene. The CDR3 runs to 11 residues. From germline, CDR1 is SQVTM and CDR2 ANQGSEA. V was clipped by 6 bases and J by 3 bases, with 8 bases between them. The CDR3 DNA reads TGCAGCGTAAGGAGTCACACTGAAGCTTTCTTT. The encoded protein is CSVRSHTEAFF. Using reference TRBV29-1 and TRBJ1-1 for the parts outside the CDR3, the full variable domain is SAVISQKPSRDICQRGTSLTIQCQVDSQVTMMFWYRQQPGQSLTLIATANQGSEATYESGFVIDKFPISRPNLTFSTLTVSNMSPEDSSIYLCSVRSHTEAFFGQGTRLTVV.

This clonotype was counted many times. The rearrangement uses TRBV29-1 and TRBJ2-5; 9 bases map to TRBD1. Germline lookup yields CDR1 SQVTM and CDR2 ANQGSEA. The CDR3 sequence is 13 residues long. The V segment lost 4 bases and the J segment 2 bases; nucleotides outside the gene matches: 2. Here the CDR3 DNA reads TGCAGCGTTGGAGGACAGGGGCAAGAGACCCAGTACTTC. It yields the protein CSVGGQGQETQYF.

This clonotype was picked up a small number of times. The rearrangement links TRBV24-1 to TRBJ2-1, with TRBD2 matching over 9 bases. Germline V gives CDR1 KGHDR, CDR2 SFDVKD. This CDR3 has 14 residues. V shed 7 bases and J 9 bases; nucleotides not matched to a gene: 9. This CDR3 reads CATRAPGTSSEQFF. The CDR3 nucleotides read TGTGCCACCAGGGCCCCCGGGACTAGCAGTGAGCAGTTCTTC.

The chain uses TRBV5-1 and TRBJ1-2; 8 bases line up with TRBD1. With V trimmed by 4 bases and J by 3 bases, 17 bases remained unmatched. The CDR3 loop spans 18 amino acids. The germline gives CDR1 SGHRS, CDR2 YFSETQ. The CDR3 DNA reads as TGCGCCAGCAGCAGGACAGGGCCTGCGTCTGCGGTATACTATGGCTACACCTTC. Amino acids: CASSRTGPASAVYYGYTF. The full variable domain, completed using reference TRBV5-1 and TRBJ1-2, is KAGVTQTPRYLIKTRGQQVTLSCSPISGHRSVSWYQQTPGQGLQFLFEYFSETQRNKGNFPGRFSGRQFSNSRSEMNVSTLELGDSALYLCASSRTGPASAVYYGYTFGSGTRLTVV.

This clonotype has at least ten counts. The chain uses TRBV12-3 or TRBV12-4 and TRBJ2-5; D is uncertain. V dropped 8 bases and J dropped 3 bases, with 4 bases sitting between them. The CDR3 length is 10 residues. The CDR3 region is CASGEETQYF. CDR3 bases: TGTGCCAGCGGAGAAGAGACCCAGTACTTC.

J is TRBJ2-5 and V is TRBV2; D uncertain. The CDR3 runs to 13 residues. V was pared by 6 bases and J by 5 bases, with 13 bases between. Germline CDR1 reads SNHLY; CDR2 reads FYNNEI. CDR3 in amino acids: CASSFLEAETQYF. DNA for the CDR3: TGTGCCAGCAGCTTCCTAGAGGCGGAGACCCAGTACTTC.

This clonotype was seen repeatedly, ten times or more. V and J are TRBV7-9 and TRBJ2-2; D gene ambiguous. V was shortened by 0 bases and J by 10 bases, with 15 bases between the two germline ends. The length of the CDR3 is 15 residues. Germline V gene lookup returns CDR1 SEHNR and CDR2 FQNEAQ (reference sequence). The CDR3 spells CASSLARGNLEELFF. CDR3 DNA: TGTGCCAGCAGCTTAGCGCGAGGAAACTTGGAGGAGCTGTTTTTT.

This clonotype occurred a few times. The genes are TRBV15 and TRBJ2-1; a possible D gene is TRBD2 (6 bases). Trimming stripped 7 bases from V and 3 bases from J, with 16 bases between. Germline V CDR1 and CDR2: LNHNV, YYDKDF (reference sequence). The CDR3 has 15 residues. The CDR3 is CATTDPLGGYNEQFF. In nucleotides, the CDR3 is TGTGCCACCACCGACCCTTTGGGGGGCTACAATGAGCAGTTCTTC.

The rearrangement joins TRBV7-2 to TRBJ1-6; 9 bases map to TRBD1. The CDR3 is made up of 15 amino acids. Per germline, CDR1 SGHTA and CDR2 FQGNSA. The junction had 7 bases not matched to a gene; V was cut back by 5 bases and J by 8 bases. The CDR3 protein is CASSVDRGVDSPLHF. CDR3 coding DNA: TGTGCCAGCAGCGTGGACAGGGGAGTGGATTCACCCCTCCACTTT.

To note about this clonotype: One junction end does not reproduce the germline sequence, and a read error may be involved. The chain combines TRBV20-1 with TRBJ2-5; TRBD1 might be the D (5 bases). Germline CDR1 and CDR2: DFQATT and SNEGSKA (reference sequence). The CDR3 runs to 9 residues. The CDR3 nucleotides are TGCAGTGCTAGACAGGACATCCCCTTC. It is translated as CSARQDIPF.

This clonotype was detected many times. This chain links TRBV5-1 with TRBJ2-7; D not certain. Deletions cut 5 bases from V and 1 base from J, with 13 bases between. The CDR3 covers 14 residues. CDR1 and CDR2 (germline): SGHRS, YFSETQ. The CDR3 sequence: CASSSSVGSYEQYF. In DNA form, the CDR3 reads TGCGCCAGCAGTTCATCGGTGGGGTCCTACGAGCAGTACTTC.

There are a few counts of this clonotype. The V gene is TRBV11-2, the J gene TRBJ1-1, with D possibly being TRBD1 (6 bases). CDR1 is SGHAT, CDR2 FQNNGV, per germline. CDR3 length equals 16 residues. V was trimmed by 0 bases and J by 5 bases, leaving 16 bases between them. The CDR3 spells CASSLDYGGKRTEAFF. For the CDR3, the DNA is TGTGCCAGCAGCTTAGACTACGGGGGCAAAAGGACTGAAGCTTTCTTT.

This chain uses TRBV12-3 or TRBV12-4 with TRBJ2-1, with TRBD2 identical over 11 bases. The V and J ends lost 6 bases and 6 bases, in that order; junction bases with no gene match: 7. The CDR3 runs to 15 residues. CDR3 DNA: TGTGCCAGCAGCCCCCAACTAGCGGGAGTCAATGAGCAGTTCTTC. As protein: CASSPQLAGVNEQFF.

This clonotype came up a few times. The chain joins TRBV12-3 or TRBV12-4 to TRBJ2-1; 12 bases are shared with TRBD2. The V gene end was trimmed by 6 bases and the J gene end by 9 bases; junction bases not matched to a gene: 12. CDR3 length: 16 amino acids. Written as DNA, the CDR3 is TGTGCCAGCAGCTCCCTCACTAGCGGGAGGACCGGTGAGCAGTTCTTC. It codes for CASSSLTSGRTGEQFF.

The V call is TRBV2, the J call TRBJ1-5, with D possibly TRBD1 on 6 matching bases. V shed 2 bases and J shed 4 bases, with 9 bases lying between them. CDR3 size: 14 residues. Germline CDR1 reads SNHLY; CDR2 reads FYNNEI. The CDR3 DNA follows: TGTGCCAGCAGTGAAACCGACAGGAATCAGCCCCAGCATTTT. Protein sequence: CASSETDRNQPQHF. The full variable domain, rest sourced from reference TRBV2 and TRBJ1-5, is EPEVTQTPSHQVTQMGQEVILRCVPISNHLYFYWYRQILGQKVEFLVSFYNNEISEKSEIFDDQFSVERPDGSNFTLKIRSTKLEDSAMYFCASSETDRNQPQHFGDGTRLSIL.

The table lists this clonotype with a count of one. The rearrangement joins TRBV2 to TRBJ2-3; D is ambiguous. The CDR3 is 13 residues long. The germline V gene encodes CDR1 SNHLY and CDR2 FYNNEI. Trimming took off 4 bases at V and 5 bases at J, with 10 bases between the two ends. The CDR3 DNA reads TGTGCCAGCAGTGGTCAAGGGATAGATACGCAGTATTTT. Its translation is CASSGQGIDTQYF.

The rearrangement links TRBV7-9 to TRBJ2-5; no clear D gene. Germline V gene lookup returns CDR1 SEHNR and CDR2 FQNEAQ (reference sequence). V was trimmed by 6 bases and J by 4 bases, leaving 18 bases between them. This CDR3 is built from 15 residues. DNA of the CDR3: TGTGCCAGCAGGTCTTCGAAGGGTCTCCTAGAGACCCAGTACTTC. Translating gives CASRSSKGLLETQYF.

The sample holds a few counts of this clonotype. The genes are TRBV6-2 or TRBV6-3 and TRBJ2-7; 7 nucleotides align to TRBD1. With V trimmed by 4 bases and J by 4 bases, 7 bases remained unmatched. CDR3 length: 14 amino acids. Germline V gene sequence: CDR1 MNHEY, CDR2 SVGEGT. The chain's CDR3 is CASSSRQGIYEQYF. CDR3 sequence (DNA): TGTGCCAGCAGTTCTCGACAGGGAATATACGAGCAGTACTTC.

The chain employs TRBV10-2 and TRBJ1-2, with D possibly being TRBD1 (6 bases). Between the trimmed V and J ends, which lost 8 bases and 8 bases, there was a span of 15 bases. Germline assignment: CDR1 WSHSY and CDR2 SAAADI. There are 12 residues in the CDR3. The CDR3 DNA reads TGCGCCAGCCCCGACAGGTCCGACGGCTACACCTTC. It yields the protein CASPDRSDGYTF.